This TCR beta chain is from a study of blood T cell repertoires in COVID-19. Overall study context: Samples of COVID-19 (acute and convalescent) were obtained from the United States, Italy and Spain.

Those enrolled in Seattle joined during active infection and were followed longitudinally afterward. In the study's own analysis: Amplifying reference gene primers gave estimates of nucleated cell counts. TCRdb's copy holds only in-frame clones and misses some; the assay was immunoSEQ multiplex PCR. For V, J and clone size, that table is used; D and trimming come from the DNA. This table has roughly 180,000 clones, 65% to 85% appearing once. The origin of this receptor is a woman between 40 and 50 years old with COVID-19, enrolled during active disease. Material for sequencing was peripheral blood.

Here the CDR3 DNA reads TGCGCCAGCAGCCAAGTGGGGACTAGGAGCCGGGGGGTTCAGTACTTC. This translates into CASSQVGTRSRGVQYF. The rearrangement links TRBV4-1 to TRBJ2-4, with 8 bases matching TRBD2. The CDR3 runs to 16 residues. Germline V gene sequence: CDR1 MGHRA, CDR2 YSYEKL. V lost 1 base to trimming and J lost 11 bases; unmatched junction nucleotides: 13.